These 16 T cell receptor beta chains were sequenced from one sample in a study of cytomegalovirus exposure and HLA in healthy donors. Both 60 Vbeta primers and 13 Jbeta primers went into the PCR. Some clones are missing from TCRdb's copy, which holds only in-frame ones; the method was immunoSEQ multiplex PCR. The data show fewer than 250,000 clones, about 77% seen once. The sequenced material came from PBMCs. The receptors originated from a woman aged 30 to 39 in good health and CMV-seropositive.

Comment on this clone: The DNA is left out, because the CDR3 cannot be placed on it with certainty; the CDR3 is given as TCRdb lists it. The chain uses TRBV19 and TRBJ2-7; the tabulated D call, TRBD2, remains unverified against the DNA. The CDR3 contains 15 residues when both ends are counted. CDR1 is LNHDA, CDR2 SQIVND, per germline (reference sequence). CDR3 sequence reads: CASSTSAGVWYEQYF.

V gene TRBV7-8 combines with J gene TRBJ2-7, with 10 bases identical to TRBD2. CDR1 SGHVS and CDR2 FQNEAQ come from the germline V gene. Unmatched junction bases numbered 13, after V lost 5 bases and J lost 0 bases. CDR3 size: 18 residues. The CDR3 DNA is TGTGCCAGCAGCGCCATAGCGGGAGGAGCCTCGAGCTCCTACGAGCAGTACTTC. Translation gives CASSAIAGGASSSYEQYF.

This clone showed up just a few times. The chain employs TRBV7-9 and TRBJ2-7, with 8 bases aligning to TRBD1. The CDR3 has 15 amino acids. V was clipped by 2 bases and J by 3 bases; unmatched bases: 6. Germline CDR1 is SEHNR and CDR2 is FQNEAQ (reference sequence). This chain's CDR3 is CASSLLGQGFYEQYF. In DNA, the CDR3 is TGTGCCAGCAGCTTACTTGGACAGGGTTTCTACGAGCAGTACTTC. The full variable domain, rest sourced from reference TRBV7-9 and TRBJ2-7, is DTGVSQNPRHKITKRGQNVTFRCDPISEHNRLYWYRQTLGQGPEFLTYFQNEAQLEKSRLLSDRFSAERPKGSFSTLEIQRTEQGDSAMYLCASSLLGQGFYEQYFGPGTRLTVT.

The rearrangement uses TRBV5-6 and TRBJ1-2; 7 bases agree with TRBD1. This CDR3 has 17 amino acids. The germline V gene has CDR1 SGHDT and CDR2 YYEEEE. Trimming took 0 bases from V and 8 from J; bases not matched to a gene: 16. The CDR3 here is CASSLAGGTAPRGGYTF. The CDR3 region has the DNA TGTGCCAGCAGCTTGGCCGGCGGGACAGCACCCCGGGGCGGCTACACCTTC.

The gene calls are TRBV4-2 and TRBJ2-5; 8 nucleotides match TRBD1. The germline CDR1 and CDR2 sequences are LGHNA and YNFKEQ. V lost 0 bases, J lost 7 bases, and 13 bases stayed unmatched. This CDR3 is built from 17 residues. CDR3 DNA sequence: TGTGCCAGCAGCCAAGATGCAGGGGGCATTTTCGACGCGACCCAGTACTTC. It translates to CASSQDAGGIFDATQYF.

About this clone: This CDR3 is also generated by other DNA sequences in the sample. This chain uses TRBV28 with TRBJ1-2, with a weak D call TRBD1 (5 bases). CDR3 size: 14 residues. CDR1 and CDR2 from the germline V gene are MDHEN and SYDVKM. Trimming shortened V by 2 bases and J by 2 bases, and 9 bases separated the two germline ends. In DNA form, the CDR3 reads TGTGCCAGCAGTTTACCCGGGGGAAACTATGGCTACACCTTC. It encodes CASSLPGGNYGYTF.

As concerns this clone: The junction shows a germline mismatch at one end, possibly a read error. The V gene is TRBV5-1, the J gene TRBJ2-1; TRBD2 agrees at 14 bases. The CDR3 runs to 16 residues. Germline values: CDR1 SGHRS, CDR2 YFSETQ. CDR3 residues: CTSSLGTSGSRVEQFF. CDR3 nucleotides: TGCACCAGCAGCCTAGGGACTAGCGGGAGTAGGGTTGAGCAGTTCTTC.

This clone was detected a few times. The CDR3 loop reads CASSQIGSGDNEQFF. The DNA of the CDR3 is TGCGCCAGCAGCCAAATCGGGTCAGGGGACAATGAGCAGTTCTTC. The chain joins TRBV4-3 to TRBJ2-1; D may be TRBD1 (6 bases). This CDR3 has 15 amino acids. From germline, CDR1 is LGHNA and CDR2 YSLEER. Trimming cost V 2 bases and J 5 bases, with 13 bases left between them.

The CDR3 protein is CASSLAGQSYEQYF. Written as DNA, the CDR3 is TGTGCCAGCAGCTTAGCGGGACAGAGCTACGAGCAGTACTTC. The V gene is TRBV7-8, the J gene TRBJ2-7; the match to TRBD1 covers 7 bases. V shed 0 bases and J 3 bases; nucleotides not matched to a gene: 2. The CDR3 totals 14 residues. Germline-derived CDR1 and CDR2 are SGHVS and FQNEAQ.

This sequence joins TRBV4-1 and TRBJ2-7, with 11 bases matching TRBD1. The V gene's germline CDR1 is MGHRA and CDR2 YSYEKL. This CDR3 comprises 15 residues. V was pared by 6 bases and J by 6 bases, with 10 bases of the junction left unmatched. The CDR3, as DNA: TGCGCCAGCAGTCGTGAGGCGGGACAGGGGGGCGAGCAGTACTTC. It yields the protein CASSREAGQGGEQYF.

The J gene is TRBJ2-1, the V gene TRBV6-6; D gene unclear. This CDR3 has 12 residues. The ends were cut back, 8 bases at V and 5 bases at J, with 10 bases in the middle. CDR1 is MNHNY, CDR2 SVGAGI, per germline (reference sequence). The DNA for the CDR3 is TGTGCCAGCTGCCACACTAACAATGAGCAGTTCTTC. Encoded protein: CASCHTNNEQFF.

The chain uses TRBV5-4 and TRBJ2-6; D perhaps matches TRBD1 (5 bases). CDR3 length: 15 residues. Germline V gives CDR1 SGHNT, CDR2 YYREEE (reference sequence). V shed 5 bases and J shed 1 base, with 10 bases lying between them. This chain's CDR3 is CASRFQGSGANVLTF. The CDR3 DNA is TGTGCCAGCAGGTTCCAGGGTTCTGGGGCCAACGTCCTGACTTTC.

Only a few counts were recorded for this clone. The chain combines TRBV7-6 with TRBJ1-2, with TRBD1 identical over 10 bases. CDR3 length equals 14 residues. V dropped 5 bases and J dropped 6; count of bases not matched to a gene: 6. Germline CDR1 and CDR2: SGHVS and FNYEAQ. The CDR3 nucleotides read TGTGCCAGCAGCCCTAGGGGGACAGGGGATGGCTACACCTTC. This encodes CASSPRGTGDGYTF.

This sequence joins TRBV6-6 and TRBJ1-1; 11 nucleotides match TRBD1. J lost 4 bases, V lost 0 bases, and 4 bases had no gene match. This CDR3 region has 16 residues. CDR1 and CDR2 (germline): MNHNY, SVGAGI (reference sequence). The CDR3 loop reads CASSYSMGQGGTEAFF. CDR3 DNA sequence: TGTGCCAGCAGTTACTCGATGGGACAGGGGGGCACTGAAGCTTTCTTT.

V usage is TRBV10-3 and J usage is TRBJ1-2, with 8 bases fitting TRBD1. V was clipped by 9 bases and J by 8 bases; unmatched bases: 5. The CDR3 is 11 amino acids. The germline V gene encodes CDR1 ENHRY and CDR2 SYGVKD. Written as DNA, the CDR3 is TGTGCCATTGGGACAGGCAGCGGCTACACCTTC. Its protein is CAIGTGSGYTF.

V is TRBV28 and J is TRBJ1-5; D not certain. Trimming stripped 3 bases from V and 9 bases from J, with 9 bases between. The CDR3 is 12 residues long. Germline assignment: CDR1 MDHEN and CDR2 SYDVKM. CDR3 coding DNA: TGTGCCAGCAGTTTCGAGGAATCGCCCCAGCATTTT. Protein sequence: CASSFEESPQHF.